This passage covers 27 T cell receptor beta chains from one sample sequenced in a study of blood T cell repertoires in COVID-19. Repertoires were generated with immunoSEQ multiplex PCR, while TCRdb's copy carries only in-frame clones and drops some. The data hold 170,000 or so clones, with about 87% observed a single time. Sequences were obtained from peripheral blood. The receptors were sampled from a man aged 55 to 70 with COVID-19, enrolled during active disease.

The chain couples TRBV27 to TRBJ2-7; 7 bases agree with TRBD1. The CDR3 is made up of 13 amino acids. Germline CDR1 MNHEY, CDR2 SMNVEV (reference sequence). Trimming cost V 3 bases and J 4 bases; bases outside gene matches: 3. The DNA of the CDR3 is TGTGCCAGCAGTTTGGGCAGGGGGTACGAGCAGTACTTC. Residues: CASSLGRGYEQYF.

The chain carries TRBV29-1 and TRBJ1-1; 7 bases are shared with TRBD1. This CDR3 region has 14 residues. The junction had 5 bases not matched to a gene; V was cut back by 3 bases and J by 1 base. CDR1 and CDR2 from the germline V gene are SQVTM and ANQGSEA. DNA of the CDR3: TGCAGCGTTGACCGGACAGGTAGGAACACTGAAGCTTTCTTT. This translates into CSVDRTGRNTEAFF.

This chain links TRBV6-5 with TRBJ1-1; D call uncertain. Germline V gene data show CDR1 as MNHEY and CDR2 as SVGAGI. This CDR3 is built from 12 residues. V lost 6 bases, J lost 1 base, and 6 bases lay in between. CDR3 nucleotides: TGTGCCAGCAGCTCTAGGAACACTGAAGCTTTCTTT. It encodes CASSSRNTEAFF.

This chain links TRBV29-1 with TRBJ1-1; D not certain. Germline V CDR1 and CDR2: SQVTM, ANQGSEA. V was trimmed by 3 bases and J by 1 base, leaving 9 bases between them. This CDR3 has 13 amino acids. In nucleotides, the CDR3 is TGCAGCGTTGATTATCCAGGGAACACTGAAGCTTTCTTT. Translating gives CSVDYPGNTEAFF.

This sequence joins TRBV4-2 and TRBJ2-5; TRBD2 is a possible D gene (6 bases). The germline V and J ends were trimmed by 0 bases and 6 bases, with 14 bases remaining between them. Germline assignment: CDR1 LGHNA and CDR2 YNFKEQ. This CDR3 comprises 15 residues. CDR3 residues: CASSQDPIGGKTQYF. CDR3 sequence (DNA): TGTGCCAGCAGCCAAGATCCTATCGGGGGAAAGACCCAGTACTTC.

The rearrangement links TRBV18 to TRBJ2-3; possible D gene TRBD2, 6 bases. The length of the CDR3 is 16 residues. Trimming pared 1 base from V and 14 bases from J, leaving 25 bases between. Germline V gene sequence: CDR1 KGHSH, CDR2 LQKENI. DNA for the CDR3: TGTGCCAGCTCACCACTAGATACGGGGGATGGAATATTGCGGTATTTT. It translates to CASSPLDTGDGILRYF.

The J gene is TRBJ1-2, the V gene TRBV27; tentatively, D is TRBD1 (6 bases). Trimming took 4 bases from V and 4 from J, leaving 16 bases between them. This CDR3 is built from 15 residues. The germline gives CDR1 MNHEY, CDR2 SMNVEV (reference sequence). The CDR3 sequence is CASSSNGQSIYGYTF. In DNA, the CDR3 is TGTGCCAGCAGTTCCAACGGACAGTCGATCTATGGCTACACCTTC.

The chain couples TRBV5-4 to TRBJ2-5; possible D gene TRBD2, 6 bases. Trimming removed 4 bases from V and 1 base from J, with 11 bases in between. Per germline, CDR1 SGHNT and CDR2 YYREEE (reference sequence). The CDR3 totals 14 residues. The CDR3 is CASSRGTVQETQYF. In DNA, the CDR3 is TGTGCCAGCAGCCGGGGGACGGTCCAAGAGACCCAGTACTTC.

J is TRBJ1-6 and V is TRBV15; D remains unclear. The germline V and J ends were trimmed by 3 bases and 6 bases, with 15 bases remaining between them. CDR1 is LNHNV, CDR2 YYDKDF, per germline (reference sequence). The CDR3 sequence is 16 residues long. CDR3 amino acids: CATSRERGIPNSPLHF. DNA of the CDR3: TGTGCCACCAGCAGGGAGAGAGGCATACCTAATTCACCCCTCCACTTT.

J is TRBJ1-2 and V is TRBV7-9; no firm D call. Per the germline V gene, CDR1 is SEHNR and CDR2 is FQNEAQ (reference sequence). The V and J ends lost 4 bases and 3 bases respectively, with 12 bases between them. The CDR3 consists of 14 residues. The DNA for the CDR3 is TGTGCCAGCAGCTCCGACGGGTGGGACTATGGCTACACCTTC. Translated, it gives CASSSDGWDYGYTF.

The genes are TRBV18 and TRBJ2-5, with TRBD1 matching over 11 bases. This CDR3 region has 16 residues. The germline V gene encodes CDR1 KGHSH and CDR2 LQKENI. The V and J ends lost 2 bases and 4 bases, in that order; junction bases with no gene match: 6. The CDR3 coding sequence is TGTGCCAGCTCACCATCTGGACAGGGGGCGGCAGAGACCCAGTACTTC. Translation: CASSPSGQGAAETQYF. The variable domain in full, with the rest retrieved from reference TRBV18 and TRBJ2-5, is NAGVMQNPRHLVRRRGQEARLRCSPMKGHSHVYWYRQLPEEGLKFMVYLQKENIIDESGMPKERFSAEFPKEGPSILRIQQVVRGDSAAYFCASSPSGQGAAETQYFGPGTRLLVL.

The chain is built from TRBV5-1 and TRBJ2-7; no firm D call. V was clipped by 0 bases and J by 3 bases, with 7 bases between them. Per germline, CDR1 SGHRS and CDR2 YFSETQ. This CDR3 has 13 residues. In nucleotides, the CDR3 is TGCGCCAGCAGCTTGGATTCGGTCTACGAGCAGTACTTC. It specifies CASSLDSVYEQYF.

The rearrangement joins TRBV24-1 to TRBJ1-2, with D possibly TRBD1 on 6 matching bases. The V end was cut by 3 bases, the J end by 5 bases, with 18 bases between. The V gene's germline CDR1 is KGHDR and CDR2 SFDVKD. The length of the CDR3 is 16 residues. Written as DNA, the CDR3 is TGTGCCACCAGTGATCCCAATGGGGACAACGGTTATGGCTACACCTTC. Protein: CATSDPNGDNGYGYTF.

V is TRBV7-9 and J is TRBJ1-5, with D tentatively TRBD1 (6 bases). Trimming took off 4 bases at V and 6 bases at J, with 22 bases between the two ends. Germline CDR1 reads SEHNR; CDR2 reads FQNEAQ (reference sequence). The CDR3 spans 17 residues. This chain's CDR3 is CASSSTRGGQLSQPQHF. CDR3 DNA: TGTGCCAGCAGCTCGACGCGAGGAGGACAGTTAAGTCAGCCCCAGCATTTT. The full variable domain, rest sourced from reference TRBV7-9 and TRBJ1-5, is DTGVSQNPRHKITKRGQNVTFRCDPISEHNRLYWYRQTLGQGPEFLTYFQNEAQLEKSRLLSDRFSAERPKGSFSTLEIQRTEQGDSAMYLCASSSTRGGQLSQPQHFGDGTRLSIL.

The chain joins TRBV24-1 to TRBJ2-3; 16 nucleotides match TRBD2. After removal of 3 bases from V and 6 bases from J, the junction contained 8 bases not matched to a gene. CDR1 KGHDR and CDR2 SFDVKD come from the germline V gene. The CDR3 runs 18 residues. The CDR3: CATSDPGTSGRVYDTQYF. Written as DNA, the CDR3 is TGTGCCACCAGTGATCCCGGGACTAGCGGGAGGGTGTACGATACGCAGTATTTT.

The CDR3 nucleotides are TGTGCCAGCAGCCCAAGACAGGGGAAGGCCAAAAACATTCAGTACTTC. It translates to CASSPRQGKAKNIQYF. The chain couples TRBV11-3 to TRBJ2-4, with 8 bases that match TRBD1. Germline V gene data show CDR1 as SGHNT and CDR2 as YENEEA. The CDR3 runs 16 residues. Unmatched junction bases numbered 7, after V lost 5 bases and J lost 1 base.

This clone occurred a few times. This chain joins TRBV15 and TRBJ1-2; D unclear. The CDR3 is 13 amino acids. Germline lookup yields CDR1 LNHNV and CDR2 YYDKDF (reference sequence). V lost 3 bases and J lost 4, with 9 bases in between. For the CDR3, the DNA is TGTGCCACCAGCAGGAACATGGCCTATGGCTACACCTTC. The encoded protein is CATSRNMAYGYTF.

The genes are TRBV19 and TRBJ2-5; D possibly corresponds to TRBD2 (5 bases). There are 14 residues in the CDR3. CDR1 and CDR2 from the germline V gene are LNHDA and SQIVND (reference sequence). V lost 5 bases, J lost 5 bases, and 15 bases lay in between. The CDR3 region is CASSAGLRRETQYF. CDR3 sequence (DNA): TGTGCCAGTAGTGCGGGCCTACGACGGGAGACCCAGTACTTC. The variable domain in full, completed from reference TRBV19 and TRBJ2-5, reads DGGITQSPKYLFRKEGQNVTLSCEQNLNHDAMYWYRQDPGQGLRLIYYSQIVNDFQKGDIAEGYSVSREKKESFPLTVTSAQKNPTAFYLCASSAGLRRETQYFGPGTRLLVL.

The chain joins TRBV7-2 to TRBJ2-1; 9 nucleotides line up with TRBD2. The J segment lost 0 bases and the V segment lost 3 bases, leaving 0 bases of the junction unmatched. This CDR3 is 15 amino acids long. CDR1 is SGHTA and CDR2 is FQGNSA in the germline V gene. CDR3 coding DNA: TGTGCCAGCAGCTTTAGCGGGGGCTCCTACAATGAGCAGTTCTTC. Amino acids: CASSFSGGSYNEQFF.

The chain carries TRBV6-2 or TRBV6-3 and TRBJ2-3; the D gene is possibly TRBD1 (6 bases). V dropped 0 bases and J dropped 1 base, with 8 bases sitting between them. This CDR3 is 15 amino acids long. Germline V gene lookup returns CDR1 MNHEY and CDR2 SVGEGT. CDR3 bases: TGTGCCAGCAGTTACTCGACAGGCCGCACAGATACGCAGTATTTT. Protein: CASSYSTGRTDTQYF.

This sequence joins TRBV10-3 and TRBJ2-1, with 7 bases matching TRBD2. The CDR3 runs 14 residues. Germline V gene sequence: CDR1 ENHRY, CDR2 SYGVKD. V lost 3 bases, J lost 5 bases, and 4 bases stayed unmatched. The CDR3 is CAISEGTINNEQFF. The CDR3 DNA follows: TGTGCCATCAGTGAAGGGACTATAAACAATGAGCAGTTCTTC.

This chain uses TRBV7-9 with TRBJ2-5, with TRBD2 identical over 7 bases. This CDR3 comprises 14 residues. Germline values: CDR1 SEHNR, CDR2 FQNEAQ (reference sequence). V lost 5 bases and J lost 5; bases outside the gene matches: 8. CDR3 in amino acids: CASSARLAGETQYF. The DNA of the CDR3 is TGTGCCAGCAGCGCCCGACTAGCCGGGGAGACCCAGTACTTC.

The chain carries TRBV27 and TRBJ1-2; 9 bases are shared with TRBD1. Germline trimming cut 5 bases from V and 5 bases from J; bases unmatched to any gene: 9. The V gene's germline CDR1 is MNHEY and CDR2 SMNVEV (reference sequence). There are 15 residues in the CDR3. CDR3: CASSRNRGPYYGYTF. DNA for the CDR3: TGTGCCAGCAGTCGGAACAGGGGGCCGTATTATGGCTACACCTTC.

The chain uses TRBV19 and TRBJ1-1; 8 bases fit TRBD1. Germline assignment: CDR1 LNHDA and CDR2 SQIVND (reference sequence). The CDR3 is 16 amino acids. V lost 4 bases, J lost 4 bases, and 11 bases stayed unmatched. DNA of the CDR3: TGTGCCAGTAGTACTAGACCGGGACAGGTTATCACTGAAGCTTTCTTT. This sequence encodes CASSTRPGQVITEAFF.

The chain recombines TRBV19 with TRBJ1-1, with TRBD1 matching over 7 bases. The CDR3 has 12 residues. From germline, CDR1 is LNHDA and CDR2 SQIVND (reference sequence). After removal of 5 bases from V and 10 bases from J, the junction contained 7 bases not matched to a gene. The CDR3 is CASSVKGAVAFF. CDR3 DNA sequence: TGTGCCAGTAGTGTAAAGGGGGCTGTAGCTTTCTTT. Complete variable domain (other parts from reference TRBV19 and TRBJ1-1): DGGITQSPKYLFRKEGQNVTLSCEQNLNHDAMYWYRQDPGQGLRLIYYSQIVNDFQKGDIAEGYSVSREKKESFPLTVTSAQKNPTAFYLCASSVKGAVAFFGQGTRLTVV.

The chain uses TRBV4-1 and TRBJ1-3; D perhaps matches TRBD1 (5 bases). V was pared by 3 bases and J by 8 bases, with 11 bases between. Per the germline V gene, CDR1 is MGHRA and CDR2 is YSYEKL. This CDR3 has 13 amino acids. The CDR3 DNA is TGCGCCAGCAGCCAGCTGGGGGGGGACACCATATATTTT. Translating gives CASSQLGGDTIYF.

The chain couples TRBV28 to TRBJ2-4; the D is unclear. V gave up 6 bases and J gave up 0 bases, with 12 bases separating them. The CDR3 totals 15 residues. Germline CDR1 is MDHEN and CDR2 is SYDVKM. The CDR3: CASSERKLAKNIQYF. CDR3 bases: TGTGCCAGCAGCGAGAGAAAGCTAGCCAAAAACATTCAGTACTTC. Together with reference TRBV28 and TRBJ2-4, the CDR3 gives the full variable domain: DVKVTQSSRYLVKRTGEKVFLECVQDMDHENMFWYRQDPGLGLRLIYFSYDVKMKEKGDIPEGYSVSREKKERFSLILESASTNQTSMYLCASSERKLAKNIQYFGAGTRLSVL.